The entry that follows covers one T cell receptor beta chain sequence. All of the isolated RNA was reverse transcribed, so expressed TCRB transcripts were sequenced. Generated by immunoSEQ multiplex PCR, the TCRdb table keeps only in-frame clones and is missing some. This sample has 350,000 to 450,000 clones, with about 15% found just once. Staining for CD45RO/CCR7/CD25/CD127/CD95/CD27 allowed sorting of CD4+ naive, central memory, regulatory and stem cell-like memory cells. This sample was taken from a study of beta chain features in type 1 diabetes. As for the study in general: Cell yields, gender and age were similar in healthy donors and patients.

The V gene's germline CDR1 is SGHRS and CDR2 YFSETQ. V was clipped by 8 bases and J by 5 bases, with 9 bases between them. The CDR3 is 11 amino acids. Sequencing was done on a sample of naive CD4+ T cells from blood. The receptor's source is a man aged 25 to 40 in good health. The chain uses TRBV5-1 and TRBJ2-3, with a possible D match to TRBD1 (6 bases). The CDR3 DNA follows: TGCGCCAGTGAAGGGGGAGATACGCAGTATTTT. As protein: CASEGGDTQYF.